These T cell receptor beta chains were read from a single sample in a study of graft-versus-host responses after intestinal transplantation. Here immunoSEQ multiplex PCR was the method, and the copy in TCRdb shows in-frame clones only, minus some. The table has roughly 97,000 clones, 90% seen once. Sequenced material: PBMCs, taken about 460 days after intestinal transplant. The receptors originated from a human patient who received an intestinal transplant, so some T cells may come from the graft donor. CDR3s include the opening cysteine and the closing phenylalanine or tryptophan. A D gene is named only where the DNA matches it firmly. Only some rows state a clone size, as once, few, many or a class for expanded clones.

CDR3 protein,CDR3 DNA,D gene,CDR3 length,V gene,J gene,clone size
CASSPPGTLGAFF,TGTGCCAGCAGCCCCCCCGGGACACTTGGAGCTTTCTTT,-,13,TRBV5-4,TRBJ1-1,-
CASTPSGEWNQPQHF,TGTGCCAGCACCCCCTCGGGGGAGTGGAATCAGCCCCAGCATTTT,-,15,TRBV7-9,TRBJ1-5,-
CASSFPLTGNNSPLHF,TGTGCCAGCAGCTTCCCGCTAACAGGGAATAATTCACCCCTCCACTTT,-,16,TRBV11-2,TRBJ1-6,-
CATTGTGSSNTEAFF,TGTGCCACTACCGGGACAGGGTCCTCGAACACTGAAGCTTTCTTT,TRBD1,15,TRBV2,TRBJ1-1,once
CASSPTGYDTQYF,TGTGCCAGCAGCCCTACAGGGTATGATACGCAGTATTTT,-,13,TRBV7-9,TRBJ2-3,-
CASSQGANTEAFF,TGTGCCAGCAGTCAGGGCGCGAACACTGAAGCTTTCTTT,-,13,TRBV5-5,TRBJ1-1,-
CASTPGQGASYGYTF,TGCGCCAGCACCCCTGGACAGGGGGCTTCCTATGGCTACACCTTC,TRBD1,15,TRBV5-1,TRBJ1-2,-
CASSTGGAYEQYF,TGCGCCAGTTCGACAGGGGGTGCGTACGAGCAGTACTTC,TRBD1,13,TRBV10-2,TRBJ2-7,-
CASSGIPGEKLFF,TGTGCCAGCAGCGGGATACCAGGGGAAAAACTGTTTTTT,-,13,TRBV7-8,TRBJ1-4,-
CASSPNNEQFF,TGTGCCAGCAGCCCAAACAATGAGCAGTTCTTC,-,11,TRBV5-8,TRBJ2-1,-
CASRPYRGVTYEQYF,TGTGCCAGCAGGCCTTACAGGGGCGTCACCTACGAGCAGTACTTC,TRBD1,15,TRBV6-5,TRBJ2-7,-
CASSLAPVESPLHF,TGTGCCAGCTCATTGGCTCCTGTGGAGTCACCCCTCCACTTT,-,14,TRBV18,TRBJ1-6,-
CASSQLQGPSYEQYF,TGTGCCAGCAGCCAACTACAGGGGCCAAGCTACGAGCAGTACTTC,TRBD1,15,TRBV7-9,TRBJ2-7,-
CASSPTSRQGDYGYTF,TGCGCCAGCAGCCCCACATCACGACAGGGAGACTATGGCTACACCTTC,TRBD1,16,TRBV5-1,TRBJ1-2,-
CASSYTGINQPQHF,TGTGCCAGCAGTTACACAGGGATTAATCAGCCCCAGCATTTT,-,14,TRBV6-6,TRBJ1-5,-
CASSVAGGIYNEQFF,TGTGCCAGCAGCGTAGCGGGGGGCATATACAATGAGCAGTTCTTC,TRBD2,15,TRBV6-5,TRBJ2-1,-
CASSLEGGRNNSPLHF,TGTGCCAGCTCCTTAGAGGGGGGGCGGAATAATTCACCCCTCCACTTT,-,16,TRBV21-1,TRBJ1-6,-
CASSYGVLGSYNEQFF,TGTGCCAGCAGTTACGGGGTATTGGGCTCCTACAATGAGCAGTTCTTC,-,16,TRBV6-5,TRBJ2-1,-
CASRIRAEGTEAFF,TGTGCCAGCAGGATCAGGGCCGAGGGCACTGAAGCTTTCTTT,-,14,TRBV6-5,TRBJ1-1,-
CASRDRYEQYF,TGTGCCAGCCGGGACAGGTACGAGCAGTACTTC,TRBD1,11,TRBV6-1,TRBJ2-7,-
CASSLRGGSTDTQYF,TGTGCCAGCAGCTTGCGGGGGGGGAGCACAGATACGCAGTATTTT,TRBD2,15,TRBV13,TRBJ2-3,few
CASSPPGQGTEAFF,TGTGCCAGCAGTCCCCCGGGACAGGGAACTGAAGCTTTCTTT,TRBD1,14,TRBV2,TRBJ1-1,-
CASSRAISSYEQYF,TGTGCCAGCAGCCGGGCAATCAGCTCCTACGAGCAGTACTTC,-,14,TRBV9,TRBJ2-7,-
CSVALGGSKLRNTIYF,TGCAGCGTTGCGTTAGGGGGCTCGAAACTGAGAAACACCATATATTTT,TRBD1,16,TRBV29-1,TRBJ1-3,-
CASSFGGTEAFF,TGTGCCAGCAGCTTCGGCGGCACTGAAGCTTTCTTT,-,12,TRBV5-5,TRBJ1-1,-
CASSGGTGTDTQYF,TGCGCCAGCAGTGGGGGGACGGGCACAGATACGCAGTATTTT,-,14,TRBV10-2,TRBJ2-3,-
CASSLKGQGSSYEQYF,TGCGCCAGCAGCTTGAAGGGACAGGGGAGCTCCTACGAGCAGTACTTC,TRBD1,16,TRBV5-1,TRBJ2-7,-
CASSFGTGMNTGELFF,TGTGCCAGCAGCTTCGGGACAGGCATGAACACCGGGGAGCTGTTTTTT,TRBD1,16,TRBV13,TRBJ2-2,once
CASSWESVQEAFF,TGCGCCAGCAGCTGGGAATCGGTACAAGAAGCTTTCTTT,-,13,TRBV5-1,TRBJ1-1,-
CASSSWADSTDTQYF,TGTGCCAGTAGTAGTTGGGCAGACAGCACAGATACGCAGTATTTT,-,15,TRBV19,TRBJ2-3,-
CASSGDLYNEQFF,TGTGCCAGCTCAGGGGACCTTTACAATGAGCAGTTCTTC,-,13,TRBV18,TRBJ2-1,once
CASSRDRANIQYF,TGTGCCAGCAGCAGGGACAGGGCAAACATTCAGTACTTC,TRBD1,13,TRBV7-8,TRBJ2-4,-
CASSPRGGGYTF,TGTGCCAGCAGCCCCCGCGGGGGGGGCTACACCTTC,-,12,TRBV27,TRBJ1-2,-
CASSYSSVRYYEQYF,TGTGCCAGCAGTTACTCCTCCGTCCGATACTACGAGCAGTACTTC,-,15,TRBV6-5,TRBJ2-7,-
CASTSYNEQFF,TGTGCCAGTACCTCCTACAATGAGCAGTTCTTC,-,11,TRBV19,TRBJ2-1,-
CSVGTGGRTEAFF,TGCAGCGTTGGGACAGGGGGCAGGACTGAAGCTTTCTTT,TRBD1,13,TRBV29-1,TRBJ1-1,-
CASSYSGTGELFF,TGTGCCAGCAGTTACTCGGGCACCGGGGAGCTGTTTTTT,-,13,TRBV6-5,TRBJ2-2,-
CASSLLSSGDTEAFF,TGCGCCAGCAGCTTGTTGTCTTCAGGGGACACTGAAGCTTTCTTT,-,15,TRBV5-1,TRBJ1-1,once
CASEEAYGYTF,TGTGCCAGCGAGGAAGCCTATGGCTACACCTTC,-,11,TRBV28,TRBJ1-2,-
CASSFFDSSTDTQYF,TGTGCCAGCAGTTTCTTCGACAGCTCCACAGATACGCAGTATTTT,-,15,TRBV27,TRBJ2-3,-
CASSHQDSYEQYF,TGCGCCAGCAGCCACCAGGACAGCTACGAGCAGTACTTC,-,13,TRBV4-1,TRBJ2-7,-
CASSLGTLQVNLHF,TGTGCCAGCAGTTTAGGGACACTCCAGGTTAACCTCCACTTT,-,14,TRBV28,TRBJ1-6,-
CASSFQVGTGAYEQYF,TGTGCCAGCAGCTTTCAGGTCGGCACAGGGGCATACGAGCAGTACTTC,TRBD1,16,TRBV7-9,TRBJ2-7,few
CSARRGTNEKLFF,TGCAGCGCCCGGAGGGGGACTAATGAAAAACTGTTTTTT,-,13,TRBV29-1,TRBJ1-4,-
CASSIVATEAFF,TGTGCCAGCAGTATCGTGGCCACTGAAGCTTTCTTT,-,12,TRBV6-1,TRBJ1-1,-
CASSDGATGQVYGYTF,TGTGCCAGCAGCGATGGAGCTACGGGACAGGTCTATGGCTACACCTTC,TRBD1,16,TRBV6-4,TRBJ1-2,-
CASSTRPDRGELFF,TGTGCCAGCAGCACCCGGCCGGACAGGGGCGAACTGTTTTTT,TRBD1,14,TRBV5-8,TRBJ1-4,-
CASSAPHEQYF,TGTGCCAGCAGCGCTCCCCACGAGCAGTACTTC,-,11,TRBV6-5,TRBJ2-7,-
CASSLTSWDERYF,TGTGCCAGCAGCTTAACCTCCTGGGACGAGCGGTACTTC,-,13,TRBV7-3,TRBJ2-7,-
CASSARDRVSDTGELFF,TGTGCCAGCAGCGCGAGAGACAGGGTTTCGGACACCGGGGAGCTGTTTTTT,TRBD1,17,TRBV7-9,TRBJ2-2,-
CASSGGNNEQFF,TGTGCCAGCAGCGGCGGAAACAATGAGCAGTTCTTC,-,12,TRBV13,TRBJ2-1,-
CASSPPGLQSSYGYTF,TGTGCCAGCTCACCACCGGGACTCCAGAGCTCTTATGGCTACACCTTC,-,16,TRBV18,TRBJ1-2,-
CSVSGRDLSGANVLTF,TGCAGCGTATCGGGACGGGACCTCTCTGGGGCCAACGTCCTGACTTTC,-,16,TRBV29-1,TRBJ2-6,-
CASSVTGTGNQPQHF,TGTGCCAGCAGCGTTACCGGGACAGGCAATCAGCCCCAGCATTTT,TRBD1,15,TRBV7-2,TRBJ1-5,once
CASSLKRPTPYTQYF,TGTGCCAGCAGTTTGAAGAGGCCGACCCCCTATACGCAGTATTTT,-,15,TRBV27,TRBJ2-3,-
CASSEGTGDTGELFF,TGCGCCAGCAGTGAAGGGACAGGGGACACCGGGGAGCTGTTTTTT,TRBD1,15,TRBV10-1,TRBJ2-2,-
CASSQVGDMNTEAFF,TGCGCCAGCAGCCAAGTGGGCGACATGAACACTGAAGCTTTCTTT,-,15,TRBV4-1,TRBJ1-1,-
CASGFGGTGTPAGELFF,TGTGCTAGTGGTTTTGGGGGGACAGGAACCCCGGCCGGGGAGCTGTTTTTT,TRBD1,17,TRBV12-5,TRBJ2-2,-